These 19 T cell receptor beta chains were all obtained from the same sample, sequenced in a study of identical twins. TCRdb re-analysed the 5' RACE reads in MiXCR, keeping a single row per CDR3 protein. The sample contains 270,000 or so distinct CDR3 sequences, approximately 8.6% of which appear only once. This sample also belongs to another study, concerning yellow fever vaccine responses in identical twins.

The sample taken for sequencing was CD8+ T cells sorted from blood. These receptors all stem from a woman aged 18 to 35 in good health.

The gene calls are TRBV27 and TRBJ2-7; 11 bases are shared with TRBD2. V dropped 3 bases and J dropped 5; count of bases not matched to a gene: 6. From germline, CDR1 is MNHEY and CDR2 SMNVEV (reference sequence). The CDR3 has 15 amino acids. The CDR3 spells CASSFITSGSDEQYF. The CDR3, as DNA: TGTGCCAGCAGTTTCATCACTAGCGGGAGCGACGAGCAGTACTTC.

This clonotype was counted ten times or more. CDR3 DNA sequence: TGTGCCAGCAGCTTAGCACATTCCTACGAGCAGTACTTC. This encodes CASSLAHSYEQYF. The V gene is TRBV7-6, the J gene TRBJ2-7; no firm D call. Between the trimmed V and J ends, which lost 0 bases and 1 base, there was a span of 4 bases. CDR1 SGHVS and CDR2 FNYEAQ come from the germline V gene. CDR3 length equals 13 residues. The entire variable domain, with the rest obtained from reference TRBV7-6 and TRBJ2-7, is as follows: GAGVSQSPRYKVTKRGQDVALRCDPISGHVSLYWYRQALGQGPEFLTYFNYEAQQDKSGLPNDRFSAERPEGSISTLTIQRTEQRDSAMYRCASSLAHSYEQYFGPGTRLTVT.

The CDR3 spells CASSPIAAYEQYF. CDR3 bases: TGTGCCAGCAGTCCAATAGCGGCCTACGAGCAGTACTTC. The rearrangement uses TRBV7-9 and TRBJ2-7; weak D call: TRBD2 (6 bases). The CDR3 has 13 amino acids. The V gene's germline CDR1 is SEHNR and CDR2 FQNEAQ (reference sequence). Trimming stripped 6 bases from V and 2 bases from J, with 11 bases between.

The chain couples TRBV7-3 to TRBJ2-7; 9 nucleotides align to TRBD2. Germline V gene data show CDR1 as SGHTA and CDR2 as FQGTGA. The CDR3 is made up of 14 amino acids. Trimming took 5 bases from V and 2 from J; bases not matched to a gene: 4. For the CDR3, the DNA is TGTGCCAGCAGCCCTAGCGGGATCCCCTACGAGCAGTACTTC. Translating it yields CASSPSGIPYEQYF.

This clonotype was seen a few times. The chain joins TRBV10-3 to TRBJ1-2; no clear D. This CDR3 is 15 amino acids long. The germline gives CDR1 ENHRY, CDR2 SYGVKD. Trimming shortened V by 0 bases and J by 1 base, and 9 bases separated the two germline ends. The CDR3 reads CAISESREGNYGYTF. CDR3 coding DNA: TGTGCCATCAGTGAGTCCAGAGAGGGTAACTATGGCTACACCTTC.

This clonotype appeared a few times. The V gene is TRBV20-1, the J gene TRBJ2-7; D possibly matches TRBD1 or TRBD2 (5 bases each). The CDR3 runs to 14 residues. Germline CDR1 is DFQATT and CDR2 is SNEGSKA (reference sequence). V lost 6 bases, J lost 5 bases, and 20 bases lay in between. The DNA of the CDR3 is TGCAGTGCGCAAACCGGGACCTTAGGTGACGAGCAGTACTTC. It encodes CSAQTGTLGDEQYF.

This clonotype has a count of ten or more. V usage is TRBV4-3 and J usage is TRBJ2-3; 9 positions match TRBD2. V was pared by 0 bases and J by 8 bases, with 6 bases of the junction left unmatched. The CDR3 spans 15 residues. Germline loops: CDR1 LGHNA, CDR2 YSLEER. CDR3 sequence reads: CASSQENLAGSTQYF. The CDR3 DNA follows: TGCGCCAGCAGCCAAGAGAACCTAGCGGGGTCTACGCAGTATTTT.

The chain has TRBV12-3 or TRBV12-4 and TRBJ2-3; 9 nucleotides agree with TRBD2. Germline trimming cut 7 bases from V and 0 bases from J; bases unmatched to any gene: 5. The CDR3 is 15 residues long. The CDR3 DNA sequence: TGTGCCAGCAATCCAACTAGCGGGAGCACAGATACGCAGTATTTT. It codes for CASNPTSGSTDTQYF.

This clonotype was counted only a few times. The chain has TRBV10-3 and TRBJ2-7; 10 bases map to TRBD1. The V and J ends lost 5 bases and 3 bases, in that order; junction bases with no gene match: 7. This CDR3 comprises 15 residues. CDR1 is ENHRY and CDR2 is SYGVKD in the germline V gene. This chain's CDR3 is CAISSGTGEHYEQYF. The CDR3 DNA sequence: TGTGCCATCAGTTCCGGGACAGGGGAGCACTACGAGCAGTACTTC.

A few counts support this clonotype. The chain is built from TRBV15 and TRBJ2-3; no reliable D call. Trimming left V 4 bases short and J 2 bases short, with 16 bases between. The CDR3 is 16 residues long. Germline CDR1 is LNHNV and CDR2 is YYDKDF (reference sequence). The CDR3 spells CATSKASSPSTDTQYF. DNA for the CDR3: TGTGCCACCAGCAAAGCGTCTAGTCCCTCCACAGATACGCAGTATTTT.

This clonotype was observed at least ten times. The DNA of the CDR3 is TGCAGTGCTAGAGATGAGCGGGAGGGTTACGAGCAGTACTTC. It encodes CSARDEREGYEQYF. The chain has TRBV20-1 and TRBJ2-7; TRBD2 matches at 10 bases. V was pared by 0 bases and J by 4 bases, with 3 bases of the junction left unmatched. Germline V gives CDR1 DFQATT, CDR2 SNEGSKA (reference sequence). The CDR3 has 14 amino acids.

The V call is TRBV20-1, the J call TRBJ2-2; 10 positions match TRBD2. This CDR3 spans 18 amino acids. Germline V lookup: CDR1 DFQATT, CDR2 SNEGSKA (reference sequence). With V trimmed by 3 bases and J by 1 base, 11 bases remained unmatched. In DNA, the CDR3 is TGCAGTGCTAGCCATCCTAGCGGGGGCGAATTGAACACCGGGGAGCTGTTTTTT. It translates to CSASHPSGGELNTGELFF.

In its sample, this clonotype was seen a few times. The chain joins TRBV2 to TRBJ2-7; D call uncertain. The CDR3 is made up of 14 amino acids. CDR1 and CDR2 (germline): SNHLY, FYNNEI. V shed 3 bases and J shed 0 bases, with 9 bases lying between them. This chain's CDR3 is CASSDSGSSYEQYF. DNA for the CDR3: TGTGCCAGCAGTGATTCCGGTAGCTCCTACGAGCAGTACTTC.

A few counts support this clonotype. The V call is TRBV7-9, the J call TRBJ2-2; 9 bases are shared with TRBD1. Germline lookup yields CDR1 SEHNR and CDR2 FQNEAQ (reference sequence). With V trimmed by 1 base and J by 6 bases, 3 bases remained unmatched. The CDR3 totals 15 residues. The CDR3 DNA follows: TGTGCCAGCAGCTTAGGGACAGGGGCCGCCGGGGAGCTGTTTTTT. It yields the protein CASSLGTGAAGELFF.

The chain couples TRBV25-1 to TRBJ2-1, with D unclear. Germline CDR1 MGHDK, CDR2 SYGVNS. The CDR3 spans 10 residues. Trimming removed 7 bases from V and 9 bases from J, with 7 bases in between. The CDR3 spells CASKFGEQFF. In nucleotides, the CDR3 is TGTGCCAGCAAATTCGGTGAGCAGTTCTTC.

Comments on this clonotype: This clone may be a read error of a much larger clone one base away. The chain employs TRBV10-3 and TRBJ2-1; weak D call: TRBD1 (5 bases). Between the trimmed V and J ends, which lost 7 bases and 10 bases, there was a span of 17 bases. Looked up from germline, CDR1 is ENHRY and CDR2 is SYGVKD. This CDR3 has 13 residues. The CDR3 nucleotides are TGTGCCATCAAACACCAGGACAAGGGGGAGCAGTTCTTC. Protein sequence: CAIKHQDKGEQFF.

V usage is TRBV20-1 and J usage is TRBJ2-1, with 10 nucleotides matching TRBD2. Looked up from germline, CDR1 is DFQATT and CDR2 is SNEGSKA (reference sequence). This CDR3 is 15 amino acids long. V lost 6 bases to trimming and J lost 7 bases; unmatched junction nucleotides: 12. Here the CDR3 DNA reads TGCAGTGCGGGACCTCTAGCGGGAGTAGGTAATGAGCAGTTCTTC. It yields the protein CSAGPLAGVGNEQFF.

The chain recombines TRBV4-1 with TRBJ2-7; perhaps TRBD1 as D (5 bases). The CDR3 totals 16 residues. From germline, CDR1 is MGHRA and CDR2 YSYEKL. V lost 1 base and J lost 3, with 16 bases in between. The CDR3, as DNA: TGCGCCAGCAGCCAAGTGGGGCTCCCCCAAAACTACGAGCAGTACTTC. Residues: CASSQVGLPQNYEQYF.

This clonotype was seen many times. The CDR3, as DNA: TGTGCCAGCAGTCCCGGACAGGGAAACACCGGGGAGCTGTTTTTT. It is translated as CASSPGQGNTGELFF. The gene calls are TRBV6-1 and TRBJ2-2, with 8 bases lining up with TRBD1. V was clipped by 5 bases and J by 2 bases; unmatched bases: 4. Germline V lookup: CDR1 MNHNS, CDR2 SASEGT. The CDR3 consists of 15 residues.